Each of the 20 T cell receptor beta chains below was sequenced from the same sample in a study of breast tumors, draining lymph nodes, adjacent tissues. Each CDR3 protein gets one entry after TCRdb re-called the multiplex PCR reads with MiXCR. The sample carries 150,000 to 200,000 distinct CDR3 sequences, about 33% recorded once. Axillary draining lymph nodes of breast cancer patients supplied the node samples. Sequencing was done on a sample of axillary lymph node tissue. The receptors come from a female donor with breast cancer. Some clones in this sample may be carry-over from other donors' samples.

The chain is built from TRBV7-2 and TRBJ2-6; D assignment may be TRBD1 or TRBD2 (5 bases each). Trimming took 1 base from V and 0 from J, leaving 7 bases between them. The CDR3 loop spans 16 amino acids. Germline V gene lookup returns CDR1 SGHTA and CDR2 FQGNSA. The CDR3 nucleotides are TGTGCCAGCAGCTTAGGTGGGACCTCTGGGGCCAACGTCCTGACTTTC. Protein: CASSLGGTSGANVLTF.

This clonotype was recorded at least ten times. The chain is built from TRBV19 and TRBJ1-2, with no clear D. The CDR3 loop spans 12 amino acids. Per the germline V gene, CDR1 is LNHDA and CDR2 is SQIVND (reference sequence). V was pared by 8 bases and J by 5 bases, with 12 bases between. The CDR3 here is CASSEGGYGYTF. Written as DNA, the CDR3 is TGTGCCAGTTCAGAGGGAGGATATGGCTACACCTTC.

The rearrangement links TRBV2 to TRBJ2-6, with D unclear. Germline V gene data show CDR1 as SNHLY and CDR2 as FYNNEI. This CDR3 is built from 15 residues. V lost 4 bases and J lost 4, with 11 bases in between. The CDR3: CASSGRRAGANVLTF. DNA for the CDR3: TGTGCCAGCAGTGGGCGTAGGGCCGGGGCCAACGTCCTGACTTTC.

This clonotype was detected many times. This chain links TRBV19 with TRBJ2-1; 9 nucleotides match TRBD2. The germline V gene has CDR1 LNHDA and CDR2 SQIVND (reference sequence). Trimming cost V 1 base and J 8 bases; bases outside gene matches: 6. The CDR3 is 15 residues long. CDR3 sequence: CASSIGAGGQDEQFF. The CDR3 region has the DNA TGTGCCAGTAGTATAGGTGCGGGGGGGCAGGATGAGCAGTTCTTC. Complete variable domain (other parts from reference TRBV19 and TRBJ2-1): DGGITQSPKYLFRKEGQNVTLSCEQNLNHDAMYWYRQDPGQGLRLIYYSQIVNDFQKGDIAEGYSVSREKKESFPLTVTSAQKNPTAFYLCASSIGAGGQDEQFFGPGTRLTVL.

For this clonotype: A junction end diverges from the germline sequence, so it may reflect a read error. The V gene is TRBV7-7, the J gene TRBJ2-6, with TRBD2 identical over 12 bases. This CDR3 spans 18 amino acids. Germline CDR1 and CDR2: SSHAT and FNYEAQ (reference sequence). In nucleotides, the CDR3 is TGTGCTAGCAGCTTCGGACTAGCGGGGAACTCTGGGGCCAACGTCCTGACTTTC. It is translated as CASSFGLAGNSGANVLTF.

This clonotype was seen ten or more times. The chain joins TRBV24-1 to TRBJ2-7; the match to TRBD1 covers 7 bases. The V and J ends lost 3 bases and 2 bases, in that order; junction bases with no gene match: 12. This CDR3 spans 17 amino acids. Germline V gene lookup returns CDR1 KGHDR and CDR2 SFDVKD. The CDR3 DNA sequence: TGTGCCACCAGTGATACCCTATGGGGACAGAATGCCTACGAGCAGTACTTC. It yields the protein CATSDTLWGQNAYEQYF.

The rearrangement joins TRBV3-1 to TRBJ2-7, with D maybe TRBD1 (5 bases). CDR1 is LGHDT and CDR2 is YNNKEL in the germline V gene (reference sequence). This CDR3 has 17 amino acids. Trimming stripped 1 base from V and 0 bases from J, with 16 bases between. The chain's CDR3 is CASSQVRTGASSYEQYF. The CDR3 DNA reads as TGTGCCAGCAGCCAAGTGCGTACAGGAGCCAGCTCCTACGAGCAGTACTTC.

Concerning this clonotype itself: Just one base apart from a much larger clone, this may be a read error. The chain joins TRBV6-5 to TRBJ1-6; tentatively, D is TRBD1 (5 bases). V lost 5 bases to trimming and J lost 6 bases, with 20 bases between them. This CDR3 is built from 17 residues. Looked up from germline, CDR1 is MNHEY and CDR2 is SVGAGI. CDR3 residues: CASSHPWGHGSNSPLHF. The CDR3 nucleotides are TGTGCCAGCAGTCACCCGTGGGGCCACGGGAGTAATTCACCCCTCCACTTT.

This clonotype has a count of ten or more. Written as DNA, the CDR3 is TGTGCCAGTAGTGTCACCGGGACAGGGCTCTACGAGCAGTACTTC. It is translated as CASSVTGTGLYEQYF. J is TRBJ2-7 and V is TRBV19, with 9 positions matching TRBD1. J gave up 3 bases and V 5 bases, and 8 bases lay outside the gene matches. The CDR3 contains 15 residues. Looked up from germline, CDR1 is LNHDA and CDR2 is SQIVND (reference sequence).

This clonotype was detected only a few times. This chain links TRBV7-8 with TRBJ2-4, with TRBD1 matching 7 bases. The CDR3 spans 16 residues. V lost 0 bases and J lost 3; bases outside the gene matches: 5. Germline loops: CDR1 SGHVS, CDR2 FQNEAQ. CDR3 residues: CASSLAGGAVKNIQYF. In DNA form, the CDR3 reads TGTGCCAGCAGCTTAGCAGGGGGCGCGGTCAAAAACATTCAGTACTTC.

This clonotype rates as medium-sized. The J gene is TRBJ2-7, the V gene TRBV9; a weak D match, TRBD2 (6 bases). This CDR3 contains 14 residues. Trimming pared 0 bases from V and 3 bases from J, leaving 10 bases between. CDR1 is SGDLS and CDR2 is YYNGEE in the germline V gene. The CDR3 DNA is TGTGCCAGCAGCGTAGGGTCCGGGGGCTACGAGCAGTACTTC. This gives the protein CASSVGSGGYEQYF.

Points on this clonotype: A much larger clone differs from this one at a single base, so this may be a read error. The rearrangement links TRBV7-2 to TRBJ2-2; D unclear. This CDR3 spans 14 amino acids. Germline V gene lookup returns CDR1 SGHTA and CDR2 FQGNSA. The germline V and J ends were trimmed by 2 bases and 5 bases, with 9 bases remaining between them. CDR3 nucleotides: TGTGCCAGCAGCTTAAACAGTGAAACCGGGGAGCTGTTTTTT. Its translation is CASSLNSETGELFF. The whole variable domain, filled in from reference TRBV7-2 and TRBJ2-2, reads GAGVSQSPSNKVTEKGKDVELRCDPISGHTALYWYRQSLGQGLEFLIYFQGNSAPDKSGLPSDRFSAERTGGSVSTLTIQRTQQEDSAVYLCASSLNSETGELFFGEGSRLTVL.

This clonotype was recorded many times. The chain's CDR3 is CASSQDKGQGANYGYTF. Written as DNA, the CDR3 is TGCGCCAGCAGCCAAGATAAAGGACAGGGAGCTAACTATGGCTACACCTTC. The chain links TRBV4-1 to TRBJ1-2, with 8 bases matching TRBD1. V lost 0 bases and J lost 0; bases outside the gene matches: 6. Germline loops: CDR1 MGHRA, CDR2 YSYEKL. The CDR3 has 17 residues.

V usage is TRBV2 and J usage is TRBJ1-6; TRBD1 agrees at 8 bases. Germline loops: CDR1 SNHLY, CDR2 FYNNEI. The V gene end was trimmed by 6 bases and the J gene end by 7 bases; junction bases not matched to a gene: 11. The CDR3 loop spans 16 amino acids. The CDR3 region has the DNA TGTGCCAGCAGCGCAAATACAGGGGGATTGAATTCACCCCTCCACTTT. Encoded protein: CASSANTGGLNSPLHF.

This clonotype was seen at least ten times. The genes are TRBV13 and TRBJ2-7, with 14 nucleotides matching TRBD2. The CDR3 runs to 15 residues. V lost 5 bases to trimming and J lost 7 bases; unmatched junction nucleotides: 7. Germline CDR1 is PRHDT and CDR2 is FYEKMQ (reference sequence). CDR3 nucleotides: TGTGCCAGCAGCCCGGGGACTAGCGGGGGTGGGGAGCAGTACTTC. Protein product: CASSPGTSGGGEQYF.

This clonotype has just a few counts. CDR3 in amino acids: CSARDGGGWGKNIQYF. CDR3 DNA sequence: TGCAGTGCTAGAGATGGGGGGGGTTGGGGGAAAAACATTCAGTACTTC. The V gene is TRBV20-1, the J gene TRBJ2-4, with TRBD2 matching 7 bases. With V trimmed by 0 bases and J by 4 bases, 9 bases remained unmatched. CDR3 length: 16 residues. CDR1 and CDR2 from the germline V gene are DFQATT and SNEGSKA (reference sequence).

On this clonotype itself: This sequence may be a read error, since a much larger clone differs from it by one base. The V and J genes are TRBV7-6 and TRBJ2-1; 9 positions match TRBD2. Germline CDR1 and CDR2: SGHVS and FNYEAQ. The CDR3 totals 14 residues. J was trimmed by 10 bases and V by 2 bases; bases with no gene match: 6. This CDR3 reads CASSLMRGGKEQFF. In DNA, the CDR3 is TGTGCCAGCAGCTTAATGCGGGGGGGCAAGGAGCAGTTCTTC.

V and J are TRBV6-2 or TRBV6-3 and TRBJ1-2, with D maybe TRBD1 (5 bases). The CDR3 consists of 14 residues. Trimming stripped 7 bases from V and 4 bases from J, with 16 bases between. The germline V gene encodes CDR1 MNHEY and CDR2 SVGEGT. CDR3 sequence reads: CASNLDRSPYGYTF. In nucleotides, the CDR3 is TGTGCCAGCAATCTTGACAGATCCCCCTATGGCTACACCTTC.

This clonotype was seen many times. The chain recombines TRBV7-9 with TRBJ2-7; a weak D match, TRBD1 (6 bases). Per germline, CDR1 SEHNR and CDR2 FQNEAQ (reference sequence). Trimming pared 5 bases from V and 6 bases from J, leaving 11 bases between. The CDR3 sequence is 12 residues long. CDR3 bases: TGTGCCAGCAGCAACACAGGGCGCGAGCAGTACTTC. Protein product: CASSNTGREQYF.

This clonotype occurred many times. The chain couples TRBV2 to TRBJ1-2; D uncertain. The CDR3 spans 12 residues. From germline, CDR1 is SNHLY and CDR2 FYNNEI. The ends were cut back, 3 bases at V and 4 bases at J, with 6 bases in the middle. The CDR3 is CASSDESYGYTF. Here the CDR3 DNA reads TGTGCCAGCAGTGATGAGAGCTATGGCTACACCTTC. The whole variable domain, filled in from reference TRBV2 and TRBJ1-2, reads EPEVTQTPSHQVTQMGQEVILRCVPISNHLYFYWYRQILGQKVEFLVSFYNNEISEKSEIFDDQFSVERPDGSNFTLKIRSTKLEDSAMYFCASSDESYGYTFGSGTRLTVV.